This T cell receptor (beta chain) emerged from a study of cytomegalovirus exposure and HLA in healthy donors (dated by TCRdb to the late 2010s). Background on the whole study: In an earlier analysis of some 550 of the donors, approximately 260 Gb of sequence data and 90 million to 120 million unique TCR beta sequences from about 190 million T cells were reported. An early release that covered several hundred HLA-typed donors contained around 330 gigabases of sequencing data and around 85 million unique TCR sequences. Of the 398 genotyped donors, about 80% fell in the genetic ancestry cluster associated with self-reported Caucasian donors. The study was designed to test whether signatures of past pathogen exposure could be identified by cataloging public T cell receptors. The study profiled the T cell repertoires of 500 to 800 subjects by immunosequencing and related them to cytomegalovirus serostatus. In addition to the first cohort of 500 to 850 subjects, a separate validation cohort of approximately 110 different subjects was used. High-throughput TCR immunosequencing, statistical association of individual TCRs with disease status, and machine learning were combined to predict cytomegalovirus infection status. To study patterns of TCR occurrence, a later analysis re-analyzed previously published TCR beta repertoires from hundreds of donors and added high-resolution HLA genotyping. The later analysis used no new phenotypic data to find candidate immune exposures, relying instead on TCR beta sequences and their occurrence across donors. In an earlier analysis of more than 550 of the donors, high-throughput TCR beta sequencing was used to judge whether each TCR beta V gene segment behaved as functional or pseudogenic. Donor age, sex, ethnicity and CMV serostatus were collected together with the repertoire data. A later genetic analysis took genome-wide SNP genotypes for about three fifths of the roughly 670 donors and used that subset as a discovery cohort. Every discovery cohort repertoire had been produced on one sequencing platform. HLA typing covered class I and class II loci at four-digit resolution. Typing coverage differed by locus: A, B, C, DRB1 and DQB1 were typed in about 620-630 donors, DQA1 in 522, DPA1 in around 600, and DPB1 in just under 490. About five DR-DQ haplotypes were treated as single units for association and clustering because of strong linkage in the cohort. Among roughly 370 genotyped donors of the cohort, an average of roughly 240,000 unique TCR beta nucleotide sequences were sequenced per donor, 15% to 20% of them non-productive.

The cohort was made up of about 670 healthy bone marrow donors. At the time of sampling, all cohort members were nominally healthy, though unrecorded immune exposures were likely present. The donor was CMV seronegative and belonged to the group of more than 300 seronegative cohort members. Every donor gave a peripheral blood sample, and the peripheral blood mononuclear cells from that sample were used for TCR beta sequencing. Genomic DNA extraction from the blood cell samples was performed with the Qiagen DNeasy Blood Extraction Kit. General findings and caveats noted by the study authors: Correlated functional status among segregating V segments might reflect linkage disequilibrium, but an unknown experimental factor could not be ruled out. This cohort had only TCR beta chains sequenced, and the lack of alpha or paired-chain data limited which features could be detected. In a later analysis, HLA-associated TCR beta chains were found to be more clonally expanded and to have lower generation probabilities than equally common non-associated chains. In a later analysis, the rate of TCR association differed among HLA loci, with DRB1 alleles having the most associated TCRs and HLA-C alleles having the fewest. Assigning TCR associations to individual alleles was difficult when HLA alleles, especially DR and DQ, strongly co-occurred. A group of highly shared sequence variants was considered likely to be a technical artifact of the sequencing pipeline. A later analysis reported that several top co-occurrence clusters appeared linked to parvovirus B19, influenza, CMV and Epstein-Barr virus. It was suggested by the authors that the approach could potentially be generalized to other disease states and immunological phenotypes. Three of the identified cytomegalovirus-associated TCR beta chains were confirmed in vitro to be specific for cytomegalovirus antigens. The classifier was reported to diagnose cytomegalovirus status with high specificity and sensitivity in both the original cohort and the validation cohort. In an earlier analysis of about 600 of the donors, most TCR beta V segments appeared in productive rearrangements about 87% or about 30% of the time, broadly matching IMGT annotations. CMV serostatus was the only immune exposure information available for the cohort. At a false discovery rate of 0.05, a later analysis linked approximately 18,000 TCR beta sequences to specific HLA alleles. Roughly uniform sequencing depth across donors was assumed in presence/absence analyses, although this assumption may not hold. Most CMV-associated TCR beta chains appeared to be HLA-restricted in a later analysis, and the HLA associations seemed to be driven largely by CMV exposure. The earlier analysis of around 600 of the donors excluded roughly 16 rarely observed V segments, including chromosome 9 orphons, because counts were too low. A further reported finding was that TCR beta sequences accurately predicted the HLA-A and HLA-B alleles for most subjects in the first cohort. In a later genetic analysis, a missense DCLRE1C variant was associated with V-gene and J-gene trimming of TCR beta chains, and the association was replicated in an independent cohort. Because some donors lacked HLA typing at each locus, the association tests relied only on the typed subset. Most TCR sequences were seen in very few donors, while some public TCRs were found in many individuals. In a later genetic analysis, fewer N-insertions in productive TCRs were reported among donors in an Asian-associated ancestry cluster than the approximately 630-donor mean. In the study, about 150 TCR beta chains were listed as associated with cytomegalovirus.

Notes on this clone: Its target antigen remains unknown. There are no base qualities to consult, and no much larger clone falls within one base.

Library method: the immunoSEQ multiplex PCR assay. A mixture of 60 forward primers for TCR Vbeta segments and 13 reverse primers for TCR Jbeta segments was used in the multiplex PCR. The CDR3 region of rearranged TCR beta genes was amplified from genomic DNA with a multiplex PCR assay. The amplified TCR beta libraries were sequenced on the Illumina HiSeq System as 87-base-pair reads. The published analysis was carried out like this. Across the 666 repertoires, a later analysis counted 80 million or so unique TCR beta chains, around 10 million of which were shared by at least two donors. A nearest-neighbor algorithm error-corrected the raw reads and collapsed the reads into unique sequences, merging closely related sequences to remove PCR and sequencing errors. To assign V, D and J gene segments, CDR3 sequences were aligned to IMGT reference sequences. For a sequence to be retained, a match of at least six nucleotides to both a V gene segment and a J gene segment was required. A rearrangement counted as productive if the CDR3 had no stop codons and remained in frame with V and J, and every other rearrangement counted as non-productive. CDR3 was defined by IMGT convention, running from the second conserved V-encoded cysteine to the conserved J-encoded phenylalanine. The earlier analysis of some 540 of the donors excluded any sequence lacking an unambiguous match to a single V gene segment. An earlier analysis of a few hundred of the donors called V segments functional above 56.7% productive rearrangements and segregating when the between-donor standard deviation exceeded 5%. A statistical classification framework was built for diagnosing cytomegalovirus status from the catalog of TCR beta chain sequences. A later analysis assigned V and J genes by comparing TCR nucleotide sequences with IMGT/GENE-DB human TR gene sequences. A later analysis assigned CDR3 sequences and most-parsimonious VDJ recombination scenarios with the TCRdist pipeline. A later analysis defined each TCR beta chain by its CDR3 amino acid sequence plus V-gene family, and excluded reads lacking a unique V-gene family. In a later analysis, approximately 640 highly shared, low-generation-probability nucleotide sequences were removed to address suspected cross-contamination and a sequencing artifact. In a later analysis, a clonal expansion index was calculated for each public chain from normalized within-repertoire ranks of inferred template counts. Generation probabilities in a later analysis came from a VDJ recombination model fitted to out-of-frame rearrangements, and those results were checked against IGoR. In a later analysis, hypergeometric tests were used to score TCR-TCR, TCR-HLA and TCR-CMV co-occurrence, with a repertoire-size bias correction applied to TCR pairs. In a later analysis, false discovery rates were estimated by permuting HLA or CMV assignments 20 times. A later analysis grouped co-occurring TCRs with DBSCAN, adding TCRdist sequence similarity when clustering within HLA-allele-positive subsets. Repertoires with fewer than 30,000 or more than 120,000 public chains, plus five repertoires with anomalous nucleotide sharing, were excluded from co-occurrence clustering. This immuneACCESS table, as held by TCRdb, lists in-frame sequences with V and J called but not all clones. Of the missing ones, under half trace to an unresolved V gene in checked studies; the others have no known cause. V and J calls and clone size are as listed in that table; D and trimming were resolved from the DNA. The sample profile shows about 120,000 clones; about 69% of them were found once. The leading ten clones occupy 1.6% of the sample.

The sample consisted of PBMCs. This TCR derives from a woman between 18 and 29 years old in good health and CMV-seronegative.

The sequenced DNA: TGTGCCAGCAGTTCCCTTCCCGGGCGGGGTGGCAATCAGCCCCAGCATTTT. It specifies CASSSLPGRGGNQPQHF. The receptor chain draws on TRBV28 and TRBJ1-5, with no confident D gene call. CDR3 length: 17 amino acids, cysteine to phenylalanine. Of all the DNA, just the CDR3 is kept, 51 bases in frame from base 1. V drops 4 bases and J drops 2 bases, leaving 18 bases in between. CDR1 MDHEN and CDR2 SYDVKM are derived from the germline V gene.